These T cell receptor beta chains were read from a single sample in a study of blood T cell repertoires in COVID-19. The method was immunoSEQ multiplex PCR; TCRdb's version includes in-frame clones alone and lacks a portion of them. The sample carries over 250,000 clones, about 89% recorded once. The material sequenced was peripheral blood. The receptors originated from a man between 35 and 55 years old who had recovered from COVID-19. Each CDR3 is given with its conserved first and last residue. A D gene is named only where the DNA matches it firmly. Some rows mark clone size as missing; the rest say once, few, many or name a class of expanded clone.

abundance	v_gene	d_gene	j_gene	CDR3nt	CDR3aa
.	TRBV6-2/TRBV6-3	TRBD1	TRBJ2-4	TGTGCCAGCAGTCGCCGATGGACAGGGGATATAGCCAAAAACATTCAGTACTTC	CASSRRWTGDIAKNIQYF
.	TRBV6-6	.	TRBJ1-1	TGTGCCAGCAGCCTCTCCGGGCAGGGAGGGAACACTGAAGCTTTCTTT	CASSLSGQGGNTEAFF
once	TRBV19	TRBD1	TRBJ2-7	TGTGCCAGTAGCCATACGAGGACAGGGGTCTCAGGGCAGTACTTC	CASSHTRTGVSGQYF
.	TRBV19	TRBD1	TRBJ1-2	TGTGCCAGTAACACAGGGGGCTTTGGACTCTATGGCTACACCTTC	CASNTGGFGLYGYTF
few	TRBV9	.	TRBJ2-7	TGTGCCAGCAGCGTAGGGAGTTCAGGGGCCCACGAGCAGTACTTC	CASSVGSSGAHEQYF
.	TRBV12-2	.	TRBJ2-1	TGTGCAAGTCGCTCACGACTAGCGGGGGGGCCCTGCTCCTACAATGAGCAGTTCTTC	CASRSRLAGGPCSYNEQFF
.	TRBV6-2/TRBV6-3	.	TRBJ2-7	TGTGCCAGCGGCCGGGCAGGGCTCTACGAGCAGTACTTC	CASGRAGLYEQYF
.	TRBV7-2	TRBD1	TRBJ1-1	TGTGCCAGCAGGATAGTAGGACAGGGTTCCCCAGGCACTGAAGCTTTCTTT	CASRIVGQGSPGTEAFF
.	TRBV10-1	.	TRBJ1-1	TGCGCCAGCAGTGAGTCCCGGCCAGGGACTGAAGCTTTCTTT	CASSESRPGTEAFF
.	TRBV4-2	TRBD2	TRBJ2-3	TGTGCCAGCAGCCCGGGAGGGGGAGCTGGAGATACGCAGTATTTT	CASSPGGGAGDTQYF
.	TRBV11-2	.	TRBJ2-1	TGTGCCAGCAGCCATGGAGGGGTCACCTACAATGAGCAGTTCTTC	CASSHGGVTYNEQFF